This T cell receptor (beta chain) originates from a study of human T cells and chemical hapten exposure. Study details: Patients, predominantly female, presented with alopecia areata, totalis or universalis.

Indicated time point: patch test 1, 2 weeks after DPC sensitization. Treatment defined: therapeutic diphenylcyclopropenone sensitization with weekly scalp DPC. This CDR3 has 15 amino acids. CDR1 and CDR2 from the germline V gene are SGHRS and YFSETQ. The germline V and J ends were trimmed by 4 bases and 2 bases, with 13 bases remaining between them. The library tagged individual cDNA molecules with unique molecular identifiers. Each CDR3 protein gets one entry after TCRdb re-called the RACE reads with MiXCR. Among some 180,000 distinct CDR3 sequences listed, 20% to 25% were seen once. This chain uses TRBV5-1 with TRBJ1-3; D unresolved. The receptor's source is a woman aged 45-59 years with alopecia areata. Some clones in this sample may be carry-over from other donors' samples. Sequenced here: whole blood, sampled in connection with sensitization to the hapten diphenylcyclopropenone (DPC). The DNA of the CDR3 is TGCGCCAGCAGCCCTCTAATGTCGGCTGGAAACACCATATATTTT. It yields the protein CASSPLMSAGNTIYF.